These 26 T cell receptor beta chains were all obtained from the same sample, sequenced in a study of T-cell memory formation after mild COVID-19. A single record per CDR3 protein comes from TCRdb applying MiXCR to the 5' RACE reads. The sample has roughly 280,000 distinct CDR3 sequences, around 15% seen once. The sequenced sample was PBMCs or a T cell subset sorted from them (not recorded which). These receptor sequences come from a young man who had mild COVID-19 (a few samples of this study predate the infection). Cell type and time point are not known.

The V gene is TRBV7-2, the J gene TRBJ2-3; a weak D match, TRBD2 (6 bases). The V gene's germline CDR1 is SGHTA and CDR2 FQGNSA. The V end lost 1 base, the J end lost 5 bases, and 13 bases lay between the germline ends. This CDR3 is built from 15 residues. CDR3 region: CASSLGWTTRDTQYF. The CDR3, as DNA: TGTGCCAGCAGCTTAGGTTGGACTACCAGAGATACGCAGTATTTT.

The V gene is TRBV7-2, the J gene TRBJ1-2; D uncertain. The V gene's germline CDR1 is SGHTA and CDR2 FQGNSA. Trimming stripped 1 base from V and 6 bases from J, with 12 bases between. This CDR3 is built from 14 residues. In DNA form, the CDR3 reads TGTGCCAGCAGCTTAGGAACCGGAGGCCATGGCTACACCTTC. Translating gives CASSLGTGGHGYTF.

The sample holds a few counts of this clonotype. This chain uses TRBV5-6 with TRBJ1-2; D unclear. The germline CDR1 and CDR2 sequences are SGHDT and YYEEEE. Between the trimmed V and J ends, which lost 1 base and 1 base, there was a span of 5 bases. This CDR3 spans 13 amino acids. The CDR3, as DNA: TGTGCCAGCAGCTTGTTGGATAACTATGGCTACACCTTC. Its translation is CASSLLDNYGYTF.

This clonotype was seen a few times. The chain couples TRBV18 to TRBJ2-1; 9 bases agree with TRBD1. CDR1 is KGHSH and CDR2 is LQKENI in the germline V gene. This CDR3 is 15 amino acids long. J gave up 5 bases and V 6 bases, and 8 bases lay outside the gene matches. In DNA, the CDR3 is TGTGCCAGCTCTAGCCGGGACAGGGCTGACAATGAGCAGTTCTTC. Its translation: CASSSRDRADNEQFF.

The sample holds a few counts of this clonotype. The chain recombines TRBV5-6 with TRBJ1-1, with D possibly being TRBD1 (5 bases). This CDR3 is 15 amino acids long. V lost 4 bases, J lost 4 bases, and 17 bases lay in between. Germline V CDR1 and CDR2: SGHDT, YYEEEE. CDR3 sequence: CASSLVFRGRTEAFF. In DNA form, the CDR3 reads TGTGCCAGCAGCCTCGTTTTTAGGGGCCGCACTGAAGCTTTCTTT.

This clonotype has just a few counts. The chain combines TRBV9 with TRBJ2-7; tentatively, D is TRBD1 (5 bases). V lost 4 bases, J lost 3 bases, and 11 bases lay in between. Germline V gene sequence: CDR1 SGDLS, CDR2 YYNGEE. The CDR3 covers 13 residues. The CDR3: CASSPQGVYEQYF. In nucleotides, the CDR3 is TGTGCCAGCAGCCCTCAGGGTGTCTACGAGCAGTACTTC.

The V and J genes are TRBV14 and TRBJ2-6; D is uncertain. V lost 6 bases and J lost 2, with 11 bases in between. Looked up from germline, CDR1 is SGHDN and CDR2 is FVKESK. The CDR3 spans 15 residues. DNA of the CDR3: TGTGCCAGCAGTCGCGACCTACCTGGGGCCAACGTCCTGACTTTC. Amino acid sequence: CASSRDLPGANVLTF.

This clonotype was found a few times. The chain joins TRBV20-1 to TRBJ2-7, with 11 bases that match TRBD2. The CDR3 runs to 14 residues. Germline lookup yields CDR1 DFQATT and CDR2 SNEGSKA (reference sequence). V shed 5 bases, J shed 3 bases, and the junction held 6 bases outside the gene matches. The CDR3 region is CSAPQTSGDYEQYF. The CDR3 region has the DNA TGCAGTGCTCCGCAGACTAGCGGGGACTACGAGCAGTACTTC.

This clonotype was counted between two and nine times. The chain has TRBV12-3 or TRBV12-4 and TRBJ2-1; D might be TRBD1 (6 bases). The CDR3 is 14 amino acids. Deletions cut 8 bases from V and 1 base from J, with 12 bases between. CDR3: CASWLGGSYNEQFF. As DNA, the CDR3 is TGTGCCAGCTGGCTAGGGGGTTCCTACAATGAGCAGTTCTTC.

The table lists this clonotype with a few counts. J is TRBJ1-5 and V is TRBV10-2; D ambiguous. The CDR3 extends over 14 amino acids. Per germline, CDR1 WSHSY and CDR2 SAAADI. Trimming removed 3 bases from V and 6 bases from J, with 12 bases in between. The CDR3 loop is CASSEGAGAQPQHF. The CDR3, as DNA: TGCGCCAGCAGTGAAGGCGCCGGCGCTCAGCCCCAGCATTTT.

The rearrangement uses TRBV27 and TRBJ2-3; a possible D gene is TRBD2 (5 bases). V dropped 6 bases and J dropped 3 bases, with 19 bases sitting between them. The CDR3 length is 16 residues. Germline CDR1 is MNHEY and CDR2 is SMNVEV (reference sequence). CDR3 bases: TGTGCCAGCAGACGACCTTCGGGGATTGGTACAGATACGCAGTATTTT. This codes for CASRRPSGIGTDTQYF.

This clonotype came up a few times. The V and J genes are TRBV5-1 and TRBJ1-4; tentative D call: TRBD1 (5 bases). The CDR3 has 15 residues. Per germline, CDR1 SGHRS and CDR2 YFSETQ. Trimming left V 0 bases short and J 1 base short, with 7 bases between. The CDR3, as DNA: TGCGCCAGCAGCTTGGATGGGGGAACTAATGAAAAACTGTTTTTT. The encoded protein is CASSLDGGTNEKLFF.

This clonotype was seen more than once but under ten times. The chain links TRBV6-5 to TRBJ2-3, with D perhaps being TRBD1 or TRBD2 (5 bases each). The CDR3 loop spans 14 amino acids. CDR1 is MNHEY, CDR2 SVGAGI, per germline. V was pared by 6 bases and J by 3 bases, with 13 bases between. The CDR3 reads CASSGEGRTDTQYF. CDR3 sequence (DNA): TGTGCCAGCAGCGGCGAGGGGCGGACAGATACGCAGTATTTT.

The V call is TRBV4-3, the J call TRBJ2-2; D not resolved. CDR1 LGHNA and CDR2 YSLEER come from the germline V gene. The CDR3 is made up of 14 amino acids. The ends were cut back, 0 bases at V and 4 bases at J, with 6 bases in the middle. CDR3 amino acids: CASSQEELTGELFF. CDR3 sequence (DNA): TGCGCCAGCAGCCAAGAGGAACTCACCGGGGAGCTGTTTTTT.

Only a few counts were recorded for this clonotype. The CDR3 DNA is TGTGCCAGCAGCCGAACCGGGACAGACTACGAGCAGTACTTC. This gives the protein CASSRTGTDYEQYF. This chain connects TRBV3-1 to TRBJ2-7; 7 nucleotides line up with TRBD1. The germline V gene encodes CDR1 LGHDT and CDR2 YNNKEL (reference sequence). CDR3 length: 14 amino acids. Germline trimming cut 4 bases from V and 3 bases from J; bases unmatched to any gene: 6.

The V and J genes are TRBV19 and TRBJ1-5, with a possible D match to TRBD1 (5 bases). Per the germline V gene, CDR1 is LNHDA and CDR2 is SQIVND (reference sequence). Trimming removed 1 base from V and 3 bases from J, with 25 bases in between. CDR3 length: 20 amino acids. The CDR3 DNA is TGTGCCAGTAGTATAGGTGTCGGGTTCGAACGGGGGATCCACAATCAGCCCCAGCATTTT. Encoded protein: CASSIGVGFERGIHNQPQHF.

This clonotype was seen only a few times. The V and J genes are TRBV9 and TRBJ1-1, with D tentatively TRBD1 (6 bases). Trimming took 3 bases from V and 0 from J, leaving 9 bases between them. CDR3 size: 14 residues. In germline, CDR1 is SGDLS, CDR2 YYNGEE. The CDR3 loop reads CASSGRGVNTEAFF. CDR3 nucleotides: TGTGCCAGCAGCGGGAGGGGGGTGAACACTGAAGCTTTCTTT.

This clonotype came up a few times. The chain recombines TRBV6-5 with TRBJ1-6; the D gene is possibly TRBD1 (5 bases). The germline V gene encodes CDR1 MNHEY and CDR2 SVGAGI. V gave up 6 bases and J gave up 7 bases, with 19 bases separating them. The CDR3 is 16 residues long. CDR3 DNA: TGTGCCAGCAGAAACTTATTTTCAGGGAAAAATTCACCCCTCCACTTT. Residues: CASRNLFSGKNSPLHF.

This clonotype was seen more than once but under ten times. V and J are TRBV6-2 or TRBV6-3 and TRBJ1-6; perhaps TRBD1 as D (5 bases). Germline CDR1 reads MNHEY; CDR2 reads SVGEGT. The CDR3 runs 12 residues. The V end lost 2 bases, the J end lost 9 bases, and 5 bases lay between the germline ends. CDR3 in DNA: TGTGCCAGCAGTTACGGGGCTTCACCCCTCCACTTT. This gives the protein CASSYGASPLHF.

This clonotype was observed a handful of times. The V call is TRBV19, the J call TRBJ1-5, with TRBD1 as a possible D gene (6 bases). The V gene lost 7 bases and the J gene lost 4 bases, with 11 bases spanning the gap. The CDR3 has 13 residues. Germline lookup yields CDR1 LNHDA and CDR2 SQIVND (reference sequence). The CDR3 reads CASTDRRNQPQHF. CDR3 nucleotides: TGTGCCAGTACGGACAGAAGGAATCAGCCCCAGCATTTT.

The rearrangement uses TRBV7-2 and TRBJ2-5, with unresolved D. This CDR3 region has 14 residues. Trimming cost V 4 bases and J 5 bases, with 14 bases left between them. CDR1 SGHTA and CDR2 FQGNSA come from the germline V gene. DNA of the CDR3: TGTGCCAGCAGCTCGCGCAAGTCAGTGGAGACCCAGTACTTC. Its protein product is CASSSRKSVETQYF.

V is TRBV4-3 and J is TRBJ2-2; the match to TRBD1 covers 8 bases. The CDR3 totals 16 residues. Germline V gives CDR1 LGHNA, CDR2 YSLEER. Trimming removed 4 bases from V and 2 bases from J; junction bases left unmatched: 6. The DNA for the CDR3 is TGCGCCAGCAGCCCCAGGCCAGGGGGCAACACCGGGGAGCTGTTTTTT. Translating it yields CASSPRPGGNTGELFF.

The rearrangement uses TRBV7-6 and TRBJ1-6, with D unclear. Germline V gene lookup returns CDR1 SGHVS and CDR2 FNYEAQ. The CDR3 has 15 amino acids. Trimming shortened V by 3 bases and J by 7 bases, and 13 bases separated the two germline ends. The CDR3 bases are TGTGCCAGCAGCTTCGCCCAGGCGGGAAATTCACCCCTCCACTTT. Encoded protein: CASSFAQAGNSPLHF.

The chain joins TRBV9 to TRBJ2-2; D is perhaps TRBD2 (6 bases). From germline, CDR1 is SGDLS and CDR2 YYNGEE. This CDR3 is 16 amino acids long. V was trimmed by 7 bases and J by 5 bases, leaving 21 bases between them. CDR3 bases: TGTGCCAGCCATCGGGATGGACTATCAGTGACCGGGGAGCTGTTTTTT. Translation gives CASHRDGLSVTGELFF.

The sample holds a few counts of this clonotype. The chain employs TRBV5-1 and TRBJ2-5; 9 bases are a match to TRBD2. The CDR3 is 16 residues long. The germline V gene has CDR1 SGHRS and CDR2 YFSETQ. The V gene end was trimmed by 4 bases and the J gene end by 5 bases; junction bases not matched to a gene: 12. Here the CDR3 reads CASSPGSGGPFETQYF. The CDR3 DNA reads TGCGCCAGCAGCCCCGGGAGCGGGGGGCCCTTTGAGACCCAGTACTTC.

This clonotype was seen a few times. The chain uses TRBV9 and TRBJ1-6, with D tentatively TRBD1 (5 bases). V was shortened by 2 bases and J by 5 bases, with 8 bases between the two germline ends. The CDR3 is 14 residues long. CDR1 SGDLS and CDR2 YYNGEE come from the germline V gene. CDR3 sequence (DNA): TGTGCCAGCAGCGTCCGGGGCAATAATTCACCCCTCCACTTT. Its protein is CASSVRGNNSPLHF. Full variable domain (remainder filled in from reference TRBV9 and TRBJ1-6): DSGVTQTPKHLITATGQRVTLRCSPRSGDLSVYWYQQSLDQGLQFLIQYYNGEERAKGNILERFSAQQFPDLHSELNLSSLELGDSALYFCASSVRGNNSPLHFGNGTRLTVT.